This T cell receptor (beta chain) was captured in a study of blood T cell repertoires in COVID-19 (dated by TCRdb to 2018 to 2021). With respect to the entire study: The collaborator samples originated in the United States, Italy and Spain and spanned the acute and convalescent phases of COVID-19. The material from the prospective study consisted of cDNA or gDNA derived from T cells, B-cell-depleted T cells, or PBMCs. Subjects who had been exposed to COVID-19, were actively infected with it, or had recovered from it provided the deeply sampled blood TCRbeta repertoires that made up the dataset. A freely available public database, intended as a resource for researchers studying the immune response to SARS-CoV-2, is where the repertoires were released. The samples were drawn from two sources: the first 160 participants of the ongoing ImmuneRACE study, and 1,200 or so subjects contributed by 6 global collaborators. A de-identified subject ID, COVID-19 status, age in years and sex were almost always included in the sample metadata. Where available, HLA class I and class II types were taken from metadata supplied by the sample provider and were not determined by assay-based typing. Results and caveats for the whole study, not just this receptor: The amount of clinical and demographic metadata varied by source and participant and was provided uncurated.

In the prospective study, participants were roughly 18 to 90 years old, resided in approximately 25 geographic areas of the United States, and were enrolled through a virtual design. Cohort assignment in the prospective study relied on participant-reported clinical history from a screening survey and a study questionnaire. ImmuneRACE Cohort 3 recovered participants were defined by two consecutive negative NP/OP PCR tests, healthcare professional clearance, or symptom resolution. In the prospective study, mobile phlebotomists collected whole blood, serum and a nasopharyngeal or oropharyngeal swab from each participant. Additional blood draws and questionnaires over a roughly two-month period could optionally be provided by prospective study participants. Before DNA extraction, prospective study blood samples were shipped either frozen or at room temperature. The immunoSEQ Assay, a bias-controlled multiplex PCR, was used to amplify TCRbeta CDR3 regions from genomic DNA. As for how the authors treated the data: The number of nucleated cells in each sample was estimated by amplification of reference gene primers within the assay. To quantify the absolute abundance of each unique TCRbeta CDR3 rearrangement, sequence reads were collapsed and filtered. For each sample, productive Simpson clonality was calculated as the square root of Simpson's diversity index across productive rearrangements. TCRdb limited this immuneACCESS table to in-frame rearrangements with V and J called. A share of clones is missing; checked studies link under half to unresolved V genes, and the rest is unexplained. V and J calls and clone size are those listed in that table; D and trimming were worked out from the DNA. Recorded for this sample are a few hundred thousand clones; 80% to 90% of them occurred a single time. Over 0.95% of the sample rests with the top ten.

The junction shows trimming of 8 bases on V and 2 bases on J, and the gene matches do not reach 5 bases of it. For CDR1 and CDR2, the germline V gene lists ENHRY and SYGVKD. The CDR3 runs 13 residues from the cysteine to the phenylalanine. Only the CDR3 part of the read is kept: 39 bases, read in frame from the first base. Comments on this clone: Its antigen is not yet known. Per-nucleotide qualities are absent, and no much larger clonotype sits a single base away.

The chain is made from TRBV10-3 and TRBJ1-1, and TRBD1 matches 7 of the central bases. Sequencing was carried out using PBMCs or T cells enriched from blood (not recorded which). The clonotype was recovered from a man younger than 30 who had recovered from COVID-19. The CDR3 in this case is CAIAGTANTEAFF. Here is the DNA: TGTGCCATCGCCGGGACAGCTAACACTGAAGCTTTCTTT.